These T cell receptor beta chains were read from a single sample in a study of post-analysis software for immune sequencing data. MiXCR, run by TCRdb on the PCR reads, gives a single entry per CDR3 protein. In the table there are hundreds of thousands of distinct CDR3 sequences, 59% of which are singletons. The specimen was blood. These receptors all stem from a girl aged 2 to 10 with multiple sclerosis. Both conserved end residues are part of each CDR3. The D gene is left open where the match is weak. Some rows have no size entry. The others give once, few or many, or a class for an expanded clone.

V gene,CDR3 length,J gene,clone size,D gene,CDR3 DNA,CDR3 protein
TRBV6-6,14,TRBJ1-2,once,TRBD1,TGTGCCAGCACGTTGCCAGGGGGCTCGGAAGGCTACACCTTC,CASTLPGGSEGYTF
TRBV4-1,17,TRBJ2-3,few,NA,TGCGCCAGCAGCCAAGTACCGTCCCCGTCTAGCACAGATACGCAGTATTTT,CASSQVPSPSSTDTQYF
TRBV9,14,TRBJ2-7,NA,TRBD2,TGTGCCAGCAGCGTCTCTAGCGGGAGCTACGAGCAGTACTTC,CASSVSSGSYEQYF
TRBV6-1,13,TRBJ1-2,few,TRBD1,TGTGCCAGAGGCCATGGACAGGGCTATGGCTACACCTTC,CARGHGQGYGYTF
TRBV28,17,TRBJ2-7,NA,TRBD1,TGTGCCAGCAGTTTATACAAGGCTCCGGGACAGTCCTACGAGCAGTACTTC,CASSLYKAPGQSYEQYF
TRBV24-1,13,TRBJ1-2,NA,NA,TGTGCCACCAGTGATTCGACAGACTATGGCTACACCTTC,CATSDSTDYGYTF
TRBV12-3/TRBV12-4,14,TRBJ1-5,NA,TRBD1,TGTGCCAGCAACGGACAGGGAGGGATACAGCCCCAGCATTTT,CASNGQGGIQPQHF
TRBV13,11,TRBJ2-7,once,NA,TGTGCCAGCGGACATCACTACGAGCAGTACTTC,CASGHHYEQYF
TRBV12-3/TRBV12-4,17,TRBJ2-6,NA,TRBD1,TGTGCCAGCAGTCCAGGGACAGGTAGCTCTGGGGCCAACGTCCTGACTTTC,CASSPGTGSSGANVLTF
TRBV18,14,TRBJ2-3,few,TRBD2,TGTGCCAGCTCACCCGGACTAGAGGCAGATACGCAGTATTTT,CASSPGLEADTQYF
TRBV5-1,15,TRBJ2-1,NA,TRBD2,TGCGCCAGCAGCTCCCGACCCCAGGGAGGGAATGAGCAGTTCTTC,CASSSRPQGGNEQFF
TRBV7-8,15,TRBJ1-1,few,NA,TGTGCCAGCAGCTTAGCGGGCCCTATGAACACTGAAGCTTTCTTT,CASSLAGPMNTEAFF
TRBV27,13,TRBJ2-4,NA,NA,TGTGCCAGCAGCCCCTCAGCCCCACCCGCGCAGTACTTC,CASSPSAPPAQYF
TRBV4-2,17,TRBJ1-2,few,TRBD1,TGTGCCAGCAGCCAAGAAAGAAGCGGGACAGGGGGCGATGGCTACACCTTC,CASSQERSGTGGDGYTF
TRBV12-3/TRBV12-4,15,TRBJ2-3,NA,TRBD2,TGTGCCAGCAACCGGGGGGTCTTGAGCACAGATGCGCAGTATTTT,CASNRGVLSTDAQYF
TRBV5-1,13,TRBJ2-7,NA,TRBD1,TGCGCCAGCGGGCCAGGGGGCTTCGACGAGCAGTACTTC,CASGPGGFDEQYF